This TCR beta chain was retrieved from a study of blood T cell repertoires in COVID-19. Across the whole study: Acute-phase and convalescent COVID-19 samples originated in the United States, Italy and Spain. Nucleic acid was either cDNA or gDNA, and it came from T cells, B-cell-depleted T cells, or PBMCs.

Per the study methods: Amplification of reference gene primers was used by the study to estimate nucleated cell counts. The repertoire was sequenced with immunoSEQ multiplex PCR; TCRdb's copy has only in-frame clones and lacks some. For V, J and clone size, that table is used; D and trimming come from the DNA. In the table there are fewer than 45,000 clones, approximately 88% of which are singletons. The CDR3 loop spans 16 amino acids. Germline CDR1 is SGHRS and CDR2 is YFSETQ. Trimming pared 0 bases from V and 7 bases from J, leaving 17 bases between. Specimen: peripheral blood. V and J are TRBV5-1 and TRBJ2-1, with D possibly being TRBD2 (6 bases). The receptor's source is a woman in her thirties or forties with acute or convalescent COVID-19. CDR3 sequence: CASSLVLGSEGNEQFF. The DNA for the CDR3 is TGCGCCAGCAGCTTGGTACTCGGGAGTGAGGGGAATGAGCAGTTCTTC.